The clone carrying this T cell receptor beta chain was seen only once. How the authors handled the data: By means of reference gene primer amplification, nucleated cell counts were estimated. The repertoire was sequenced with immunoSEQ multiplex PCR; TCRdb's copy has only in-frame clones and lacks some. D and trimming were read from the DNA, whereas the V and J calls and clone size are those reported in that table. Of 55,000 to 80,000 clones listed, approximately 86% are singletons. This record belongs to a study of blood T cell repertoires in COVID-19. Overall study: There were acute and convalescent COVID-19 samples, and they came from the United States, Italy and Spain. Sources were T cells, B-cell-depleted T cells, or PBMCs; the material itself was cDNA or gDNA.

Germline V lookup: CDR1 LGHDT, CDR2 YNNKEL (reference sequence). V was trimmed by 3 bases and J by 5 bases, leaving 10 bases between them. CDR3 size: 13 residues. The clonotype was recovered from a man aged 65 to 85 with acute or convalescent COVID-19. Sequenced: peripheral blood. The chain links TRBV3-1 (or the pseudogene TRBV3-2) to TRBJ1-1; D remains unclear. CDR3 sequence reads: CASSQLPWTEAFF. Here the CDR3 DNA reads TGTGCCAGCAGCCAGCTACCATGGACTGAAGCTTTCTTT.